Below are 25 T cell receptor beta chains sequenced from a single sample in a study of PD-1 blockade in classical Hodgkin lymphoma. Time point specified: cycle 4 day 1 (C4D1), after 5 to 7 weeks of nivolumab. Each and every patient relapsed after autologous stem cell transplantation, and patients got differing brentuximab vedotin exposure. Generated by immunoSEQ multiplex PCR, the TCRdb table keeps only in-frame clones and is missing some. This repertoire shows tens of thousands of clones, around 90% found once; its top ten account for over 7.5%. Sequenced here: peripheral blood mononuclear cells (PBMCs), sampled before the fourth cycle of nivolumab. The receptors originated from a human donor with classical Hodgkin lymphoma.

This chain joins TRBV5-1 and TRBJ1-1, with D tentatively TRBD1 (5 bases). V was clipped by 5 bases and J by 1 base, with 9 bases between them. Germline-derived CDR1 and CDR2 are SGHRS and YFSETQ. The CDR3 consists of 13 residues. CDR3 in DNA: TGCGCCAGCAGTCCCACAGGGAACACTGAAGCTTTCTTT. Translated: CASSPTGNTEAFF.

The CDR3 spells CASSLDRATGGTQYF. CDR3 coding DNA: TGTGCCAGCAGCTTAGATAGGGCGACAGGGGGGACCCAGTACTTC. The chain couples TRBV7-9 to TRBJ2-5; TRBD1 matches at 9 bases. CDR1 and CDR2 from the germline V gene are SEHNR and FQNEAQ (reference sequence). V was clipped by 1 base and J by 7 bases; unmatched bases: 7. CDR3 length equals 15 residues.

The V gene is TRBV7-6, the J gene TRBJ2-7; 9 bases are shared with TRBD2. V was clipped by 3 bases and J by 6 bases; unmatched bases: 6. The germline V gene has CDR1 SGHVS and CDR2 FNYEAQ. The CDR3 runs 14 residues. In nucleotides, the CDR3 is TGTGCCAGCAGCTTTTCGGGCGGGGGGGCCGAGCAGTACTTC. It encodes CASSFSGGGAEQYF.

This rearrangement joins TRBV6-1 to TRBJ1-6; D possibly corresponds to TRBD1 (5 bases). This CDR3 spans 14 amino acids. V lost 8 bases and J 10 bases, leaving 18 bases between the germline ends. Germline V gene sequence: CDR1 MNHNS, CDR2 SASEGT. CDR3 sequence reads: CASGPGLGPSPLHF. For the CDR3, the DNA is TGTGCCAGCGGACCGGGACTCGGTCCGTCACCCCTCCACTTT.

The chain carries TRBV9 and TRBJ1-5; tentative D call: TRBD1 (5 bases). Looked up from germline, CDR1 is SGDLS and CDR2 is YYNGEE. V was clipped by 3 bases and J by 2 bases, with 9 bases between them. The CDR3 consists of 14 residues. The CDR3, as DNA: TGTGCCAGCAGCGGGGACGAGGGCAATCAGCCCCAGCATTTT. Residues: CASSGDEGNQPQHF.

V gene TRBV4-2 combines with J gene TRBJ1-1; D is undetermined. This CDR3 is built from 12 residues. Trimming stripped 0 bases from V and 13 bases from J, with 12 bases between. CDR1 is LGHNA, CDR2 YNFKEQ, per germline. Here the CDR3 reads CASSQDLGYHFF. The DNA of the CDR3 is TGTGCCAGCAGCCAAGATTTGGGGTATCATTTCTTT.

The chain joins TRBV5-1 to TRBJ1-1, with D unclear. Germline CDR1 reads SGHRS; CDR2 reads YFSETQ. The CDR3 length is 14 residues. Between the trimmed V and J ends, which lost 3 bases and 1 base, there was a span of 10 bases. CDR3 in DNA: TGCGCCAGCAGCTCGGGTCCTGGGAACACTGAAGCTTTCTTT. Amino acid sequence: CASSSGPGNTEAFF.

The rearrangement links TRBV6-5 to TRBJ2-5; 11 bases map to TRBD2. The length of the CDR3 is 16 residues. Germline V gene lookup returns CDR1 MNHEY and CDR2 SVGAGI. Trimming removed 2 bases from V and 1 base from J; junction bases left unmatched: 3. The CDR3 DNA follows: TGTGCCAGCAGTTACAGCGGGACTAGCGGCCAAGAGACCCAGTACTTC. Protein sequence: CASSYSGTSGQETQYF.

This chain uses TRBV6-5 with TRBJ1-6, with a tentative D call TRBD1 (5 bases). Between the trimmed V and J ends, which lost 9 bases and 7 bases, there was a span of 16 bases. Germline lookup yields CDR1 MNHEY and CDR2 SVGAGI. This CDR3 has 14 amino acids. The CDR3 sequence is CASSGGPSNSPLHF. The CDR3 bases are TGTGCCAGTAGCGGGGGACCGAGCAATTCACCCCTCCACTTT.

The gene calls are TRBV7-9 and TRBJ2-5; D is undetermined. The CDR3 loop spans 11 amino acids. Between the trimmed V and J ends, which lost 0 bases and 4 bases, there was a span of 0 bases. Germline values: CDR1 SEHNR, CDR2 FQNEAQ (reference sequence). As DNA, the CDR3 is TGTGCCAGCAGCTTAGCAGAGACCCAGTACTTC. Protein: CASSLAETQYF.

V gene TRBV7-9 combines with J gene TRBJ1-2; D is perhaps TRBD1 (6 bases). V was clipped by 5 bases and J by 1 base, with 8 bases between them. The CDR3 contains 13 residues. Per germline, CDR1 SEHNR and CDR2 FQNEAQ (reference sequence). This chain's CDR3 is CASSHRDNYGYTF. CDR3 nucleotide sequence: TGTGCCAGCAGCCACAGGGATAACTATGGCTACACCTTC. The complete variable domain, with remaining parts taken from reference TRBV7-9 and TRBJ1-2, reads DTGVSQNPRHKITKRGQNVTFRCDPISEHNRLYWYRQTLGQGPEFLTYFQNEAQLEKSRLLSDRFSAERPKGSFSTLEIQRTEQGDSAMYLCASSHRDNYGYTFGSGTRLTVV.

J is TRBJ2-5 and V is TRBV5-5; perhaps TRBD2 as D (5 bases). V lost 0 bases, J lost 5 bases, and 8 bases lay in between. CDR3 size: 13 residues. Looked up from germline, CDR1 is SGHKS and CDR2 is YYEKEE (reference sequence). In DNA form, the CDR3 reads TGTGCCAGCAGCTTGGGGACTGGGGAGACCCAGTACTTC. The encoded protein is CASSLGTGETQYF.

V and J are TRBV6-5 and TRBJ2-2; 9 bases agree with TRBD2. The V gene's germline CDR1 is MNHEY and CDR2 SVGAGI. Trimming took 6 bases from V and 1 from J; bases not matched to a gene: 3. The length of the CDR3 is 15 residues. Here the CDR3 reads CASRLAGENTGELFF. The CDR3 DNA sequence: TGTGCCAGCAGATTAGCGGGGGAGAACACCGGGGAGCTGTTTTTT.

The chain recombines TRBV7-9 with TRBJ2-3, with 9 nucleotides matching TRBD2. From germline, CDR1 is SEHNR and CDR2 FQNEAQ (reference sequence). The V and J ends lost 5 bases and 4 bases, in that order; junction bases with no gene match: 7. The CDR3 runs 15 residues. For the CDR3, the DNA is TGTGCCAGCAGCCCGGATGGCGGGGGGGCAGATACGCAGTATTTT. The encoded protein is CASSPDGGGADTQYF.

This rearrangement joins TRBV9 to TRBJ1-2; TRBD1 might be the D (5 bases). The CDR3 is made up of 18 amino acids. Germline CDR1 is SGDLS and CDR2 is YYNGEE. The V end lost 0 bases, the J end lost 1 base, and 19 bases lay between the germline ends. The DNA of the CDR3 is TGTGCCAGCAGCGTAGCTCCAAGTGGGGGGACCCTTAACTATGGCTACACCTTC. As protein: CASSVAPSGGTLNYGYTF.

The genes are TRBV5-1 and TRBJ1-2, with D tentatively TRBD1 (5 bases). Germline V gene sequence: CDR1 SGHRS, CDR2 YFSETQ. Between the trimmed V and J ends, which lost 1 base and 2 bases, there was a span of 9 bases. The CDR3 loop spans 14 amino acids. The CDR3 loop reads CASSLRGLNYGYTF. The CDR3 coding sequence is TGCGCCAGCAGCTTGCGGGGCCTCAACTATGGCTACACCTTC.

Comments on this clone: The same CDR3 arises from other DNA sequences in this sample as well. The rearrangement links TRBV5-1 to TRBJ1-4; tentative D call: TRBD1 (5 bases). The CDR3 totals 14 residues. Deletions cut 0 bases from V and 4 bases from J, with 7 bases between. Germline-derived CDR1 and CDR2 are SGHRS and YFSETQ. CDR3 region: CASSLGQGNEKLFF. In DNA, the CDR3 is TGCGCCAGCAGCTTGGGGCAGGGTAATGAAAAACTGTTTTTT. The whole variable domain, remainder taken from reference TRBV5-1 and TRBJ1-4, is KAGVTQTPRYLIKTRGQQVTLSCSPISGHRSVSWYQQTPGQGLQFLFEYFSETQRNKGNFPGRFSGRQFSNSRSEMNVSTLELGDSALYLCASSLGQGNEKLFFGSGTQLSVL.

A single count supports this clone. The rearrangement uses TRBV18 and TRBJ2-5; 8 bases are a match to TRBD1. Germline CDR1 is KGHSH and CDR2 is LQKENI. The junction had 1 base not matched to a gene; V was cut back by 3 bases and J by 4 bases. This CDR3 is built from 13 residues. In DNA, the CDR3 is TGTGCCAGCTCACCCGGACAGGGAGAGACCCAGTACTTC. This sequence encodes CASSPGQGETQYF.

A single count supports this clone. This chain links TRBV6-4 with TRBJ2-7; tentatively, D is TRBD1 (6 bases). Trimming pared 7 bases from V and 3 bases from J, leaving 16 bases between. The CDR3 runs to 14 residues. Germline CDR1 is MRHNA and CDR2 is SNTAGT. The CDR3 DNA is TGTGCCAGCAAAAAAACAGGGAGTAGCTACGAGCAGTACTTC. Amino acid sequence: CASKKTGSSYEQYF.

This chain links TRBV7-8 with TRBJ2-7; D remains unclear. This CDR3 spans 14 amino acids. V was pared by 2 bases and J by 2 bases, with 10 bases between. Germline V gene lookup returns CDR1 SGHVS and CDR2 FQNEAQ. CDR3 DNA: TGTGCCAGCAGCTTATCCCGGCGGACCTACGAGCAGTACTTC. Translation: CASSLSRRTYEQYF.

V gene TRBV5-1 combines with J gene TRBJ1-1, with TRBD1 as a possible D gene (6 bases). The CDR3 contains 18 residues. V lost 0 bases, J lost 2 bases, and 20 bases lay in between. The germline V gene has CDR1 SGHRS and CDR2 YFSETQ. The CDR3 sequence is CASSLGLAGGAVNTEAFF. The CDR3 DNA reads TGCGCCAGCAGCTTGGGTCTGGCGGGGGGCGCGGTAAACACTGAAGCTTTCTTT. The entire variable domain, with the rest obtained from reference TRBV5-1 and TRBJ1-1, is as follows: KAGVTQTPRYLIKTRGQQVTLSCSPISGHRSVSWYQQTPGQGLQFLFEYFSETQRNKGNFPGRFSGRQFSNSRSEMNVSTLELGDSALYLCASSLGLAGGAVNTEAFFGQGTRLTVV.

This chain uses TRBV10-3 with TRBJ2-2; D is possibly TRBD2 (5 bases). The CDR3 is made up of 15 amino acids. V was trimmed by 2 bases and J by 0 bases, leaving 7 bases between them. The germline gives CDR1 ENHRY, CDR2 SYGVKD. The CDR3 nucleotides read TGTGCCATCAGTGAGCGAGGGACGAACACCGGGGAGCTGTTTTTT. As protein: CAISERGTNTGELFF.

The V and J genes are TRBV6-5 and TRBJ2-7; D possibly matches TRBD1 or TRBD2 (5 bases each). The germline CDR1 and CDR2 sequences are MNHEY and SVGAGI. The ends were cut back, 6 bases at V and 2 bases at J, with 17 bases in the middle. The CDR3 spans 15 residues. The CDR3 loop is CASSFRENLAYEQYF. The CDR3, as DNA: TGTGCCAGCAGCTTCAGGGAGAACCTTGCCTACGAGCAGTACTTC.

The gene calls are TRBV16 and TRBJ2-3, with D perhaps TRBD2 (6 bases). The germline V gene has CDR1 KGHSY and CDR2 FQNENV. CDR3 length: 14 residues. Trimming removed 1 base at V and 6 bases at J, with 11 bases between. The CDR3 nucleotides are TGTGCCAGCAGCCAATTGGCGGGACCCGATACGCAGTATTTT. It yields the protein CASSQLAGPDTQYF.

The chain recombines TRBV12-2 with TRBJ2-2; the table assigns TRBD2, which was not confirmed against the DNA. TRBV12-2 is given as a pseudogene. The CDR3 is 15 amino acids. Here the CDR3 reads CASRLEGGRTGELFF. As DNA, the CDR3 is TGTGCAAGTCGCTTAGAAGGAGGTAGGACCGGGGAGCTGTTTTTT.